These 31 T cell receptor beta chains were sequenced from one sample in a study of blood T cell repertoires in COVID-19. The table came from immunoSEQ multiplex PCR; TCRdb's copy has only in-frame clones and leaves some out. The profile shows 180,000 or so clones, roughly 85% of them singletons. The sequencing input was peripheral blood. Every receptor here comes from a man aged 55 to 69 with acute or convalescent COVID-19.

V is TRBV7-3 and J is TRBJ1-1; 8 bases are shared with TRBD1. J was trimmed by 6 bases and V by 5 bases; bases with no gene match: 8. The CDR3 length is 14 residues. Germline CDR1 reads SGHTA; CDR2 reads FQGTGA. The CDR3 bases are TGTGCCAGCAGCCTACAGGGGGGCTCTGCTGAAGCTTTCTTT. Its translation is CASSLQGGSAEAFF.

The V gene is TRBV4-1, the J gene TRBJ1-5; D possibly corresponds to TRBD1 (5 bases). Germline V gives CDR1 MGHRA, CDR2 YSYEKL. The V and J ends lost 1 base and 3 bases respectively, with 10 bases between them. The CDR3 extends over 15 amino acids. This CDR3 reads CASSQVKTDNQPQHF. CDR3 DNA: TGCGCCAGCAGCCAAGTGAAGACAGACAATCAGCCCCAGCATTTT.

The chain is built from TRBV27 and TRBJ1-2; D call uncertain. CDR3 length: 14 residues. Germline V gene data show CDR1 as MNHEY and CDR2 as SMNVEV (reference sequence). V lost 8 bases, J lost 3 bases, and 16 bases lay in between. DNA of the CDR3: TGTGCCAGCCTCTTCGGCCCCGGGGACTATGGCTACACCTTC. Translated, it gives CASLFGPGDYGYTF.

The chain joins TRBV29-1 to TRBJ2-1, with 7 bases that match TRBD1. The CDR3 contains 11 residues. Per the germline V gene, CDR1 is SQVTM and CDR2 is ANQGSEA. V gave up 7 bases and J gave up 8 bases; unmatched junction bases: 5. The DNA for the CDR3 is TGCAGCGGAGGGGGCTGGTATGAGCAGTTCTTC. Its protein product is CSGGGWYEQFF.

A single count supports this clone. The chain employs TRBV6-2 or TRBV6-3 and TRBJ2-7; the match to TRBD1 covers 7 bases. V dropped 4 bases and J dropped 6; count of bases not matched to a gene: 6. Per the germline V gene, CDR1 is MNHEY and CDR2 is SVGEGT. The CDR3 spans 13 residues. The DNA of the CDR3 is TGTGCCAGCAGTTCGACGGCAGGGGGCGAGCAGTACTTC. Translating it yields CASSSTAGGEQYF.

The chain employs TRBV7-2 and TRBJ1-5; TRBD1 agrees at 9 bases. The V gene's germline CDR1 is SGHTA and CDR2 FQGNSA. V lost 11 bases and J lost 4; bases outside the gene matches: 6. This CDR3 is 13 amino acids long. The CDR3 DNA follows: TGTGCCGCCGGACAGGGGACAAATCAGCCCCAGCATTTT. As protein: CAAGQGTNQPQHF.

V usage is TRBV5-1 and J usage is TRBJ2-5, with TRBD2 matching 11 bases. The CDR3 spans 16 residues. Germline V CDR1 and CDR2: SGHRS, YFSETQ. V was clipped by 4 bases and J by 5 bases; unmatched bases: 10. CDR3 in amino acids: CASSLAVAGGRETQYF. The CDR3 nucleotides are TGCGCCAGCAGCCTGGCCGTAGCGGGAGGGCGGGAGACCCAGTACTTC.

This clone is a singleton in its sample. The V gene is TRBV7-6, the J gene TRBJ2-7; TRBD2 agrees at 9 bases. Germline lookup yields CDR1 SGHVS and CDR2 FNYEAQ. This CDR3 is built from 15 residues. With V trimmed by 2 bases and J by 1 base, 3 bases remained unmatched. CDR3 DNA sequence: TGTGCCAGCAGCTTACGTAGCGGGAGTTCCTACGAGCAGTACTTC. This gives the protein CASSLRSGSSYEQYF.

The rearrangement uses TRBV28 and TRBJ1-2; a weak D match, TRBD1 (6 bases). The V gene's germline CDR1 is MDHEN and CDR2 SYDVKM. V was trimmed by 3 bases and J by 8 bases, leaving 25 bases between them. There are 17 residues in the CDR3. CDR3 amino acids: CASSLALSNRVIWGYTF. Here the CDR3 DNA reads TGTGCCAGCAGTTTGGCCCTCAGCAACAGGGTTATTTGGGGCTACACCTTC.

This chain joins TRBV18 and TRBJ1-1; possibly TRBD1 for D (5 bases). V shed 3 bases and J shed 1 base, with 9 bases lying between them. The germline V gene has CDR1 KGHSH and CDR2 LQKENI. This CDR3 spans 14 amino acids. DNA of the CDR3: TGTGCCAGCTCACCGCAGGGCACGAACACTGAAGCTTTCTTT. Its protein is CASSPQGTNTEAFF.

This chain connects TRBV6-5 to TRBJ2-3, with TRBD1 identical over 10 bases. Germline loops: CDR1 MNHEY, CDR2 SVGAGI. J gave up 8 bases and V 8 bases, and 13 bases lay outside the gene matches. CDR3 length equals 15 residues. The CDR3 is CASLPPGQGLVTQYF. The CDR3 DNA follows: TGTGCCAGCCTACCTCCGGGACAGGGGTTGGTTACGCAGTATTTT.

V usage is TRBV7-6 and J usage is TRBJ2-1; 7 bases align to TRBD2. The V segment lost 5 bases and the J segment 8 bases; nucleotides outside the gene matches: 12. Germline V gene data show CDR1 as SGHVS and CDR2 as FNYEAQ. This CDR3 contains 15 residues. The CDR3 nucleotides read TGTGCCAGCAGCGGGGGTGGGAGGGCCTTAGATGAGCAGTTCTTC. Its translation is CASSGGGRALDEQFF.

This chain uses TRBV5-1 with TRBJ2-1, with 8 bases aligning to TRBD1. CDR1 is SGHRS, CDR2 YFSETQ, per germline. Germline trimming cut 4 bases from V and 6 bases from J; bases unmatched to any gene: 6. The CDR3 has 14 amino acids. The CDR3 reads CASSVLTGGNEQFF. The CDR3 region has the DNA TGCGCCAGCAGCGTATTAACAGGGGGCAATGAGCAGTTCTTC.

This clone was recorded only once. This CDR3 reads CASNPAGAPYQETQYF. The CDR3 bases are TGTGCCAGTAATCCAGCGGGAGCCCCGTACCAAGAGACCCAGTACTTC. The chain employs TRBV19 and TRBJ2-5, with 8 bases identical to TRBD2. The CDR3 totals 16 residues. V shed 7 bases, J shed 0 bases, and the junction held 10 bases outside the gene matches. Germline V lookup: CDR1 LNHDA, CDR2 SQIVND (reference sequence).

The CDR3, as DNA: TGCGCCAGCAGCTTGGATGTAATGAACACTGAAGCTTTCTTT. This codes for CASSLDVMNTEAFF. The chain combines TRBV5-1 with TRBJ1-1; no clear D. CDR1 is SGHRS, CDR2 YFSETQ, per germline. This CDR3 has 14 amino acids. Trimming removed 0 bases from V and 0 bases from J, with 6 bases in between.

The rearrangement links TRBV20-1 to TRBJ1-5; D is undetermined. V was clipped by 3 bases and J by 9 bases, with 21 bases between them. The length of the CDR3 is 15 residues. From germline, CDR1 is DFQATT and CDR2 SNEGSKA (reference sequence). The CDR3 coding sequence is TGCAGTGCTAGTGGGGTTTGGCGAGGGAACTCGCCCCAGCATTTT. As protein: CSASGVWRGNSPQHF.

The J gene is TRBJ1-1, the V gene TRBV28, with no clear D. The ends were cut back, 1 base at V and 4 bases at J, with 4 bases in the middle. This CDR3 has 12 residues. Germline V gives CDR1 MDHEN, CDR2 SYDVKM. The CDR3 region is CASSLFVTEAFF. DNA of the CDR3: TGTGCCAGCAGTTTATTCGTCACTGAAGCTTTCTTT.

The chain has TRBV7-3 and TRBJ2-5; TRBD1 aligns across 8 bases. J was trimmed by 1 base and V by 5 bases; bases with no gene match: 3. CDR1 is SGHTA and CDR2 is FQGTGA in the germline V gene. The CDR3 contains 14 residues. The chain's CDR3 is CASSPDRVQETQYF. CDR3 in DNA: TGTGCCAGCAGCCCGGACAGGGTCCAAGAGACCCAGTACTTC. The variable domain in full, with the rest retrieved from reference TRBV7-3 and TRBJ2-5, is GAGVSQTPSNKVTEKGKYVELRCDPISGHTALYWYRQSLGQGPEFLIYFQGTGAADDSGLPNDRFFAVRPEGSVSTLKIQRTERGDSAVYLCASSPDRVQETQYFGPGTRLLVL.

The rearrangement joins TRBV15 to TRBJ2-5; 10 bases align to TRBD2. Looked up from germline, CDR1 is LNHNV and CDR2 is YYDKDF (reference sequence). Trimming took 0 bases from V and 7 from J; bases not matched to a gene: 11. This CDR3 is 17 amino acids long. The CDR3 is CATSRDSSGRAGGTQYF. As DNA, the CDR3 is TGTGCCACCAGCAGAGATTCCAGCGGGAGGGCCGGGGGGACCCAGTACTTC.

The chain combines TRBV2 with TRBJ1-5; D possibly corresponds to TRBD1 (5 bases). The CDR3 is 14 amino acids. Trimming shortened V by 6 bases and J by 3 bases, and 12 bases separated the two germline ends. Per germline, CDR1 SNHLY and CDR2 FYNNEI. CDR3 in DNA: TGTGCCAGCAGGATGGGGCAATTCAATCAGCCCCAGCATTTT. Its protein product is CASRMGQFNQPQHF.

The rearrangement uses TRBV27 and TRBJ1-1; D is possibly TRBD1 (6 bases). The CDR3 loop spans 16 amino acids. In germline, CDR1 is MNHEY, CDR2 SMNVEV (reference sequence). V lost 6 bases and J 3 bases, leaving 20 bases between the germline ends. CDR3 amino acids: CASSRGGARMDTEAFF. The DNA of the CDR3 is TGTGCCAGCAGCCGGGGGGGGGCGAGGATGGACACTGAAGCTTTCTTT.

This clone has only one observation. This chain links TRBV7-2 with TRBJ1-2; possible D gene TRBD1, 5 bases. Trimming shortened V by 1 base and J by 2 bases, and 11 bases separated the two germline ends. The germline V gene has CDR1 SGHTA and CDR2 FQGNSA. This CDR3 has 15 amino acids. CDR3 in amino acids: CASSLVPRGNYGYTF. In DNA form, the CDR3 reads TGTGCCAGCAGCTTAGTCCCTAGGGGAAACTATGGCTACACCTTC.

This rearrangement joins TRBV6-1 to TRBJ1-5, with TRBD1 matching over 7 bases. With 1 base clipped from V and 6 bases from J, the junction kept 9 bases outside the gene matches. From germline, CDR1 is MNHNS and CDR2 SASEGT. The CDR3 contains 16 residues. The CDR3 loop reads CASSEGSGRGFQPQHF. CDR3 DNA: TGTGCCAGCAGTGAAGGGTCCGGCAGGGGGTTTCAGCCCCAGCATTTT.

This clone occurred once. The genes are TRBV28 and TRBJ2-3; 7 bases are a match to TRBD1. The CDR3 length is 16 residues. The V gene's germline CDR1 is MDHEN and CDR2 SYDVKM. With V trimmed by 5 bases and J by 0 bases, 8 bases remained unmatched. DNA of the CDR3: TGTGCCAGCAGTGGCGGACAGGAGTGGAGCACAGATACGCAGTATTTT. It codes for CASSGGQEWSTDTQYF.

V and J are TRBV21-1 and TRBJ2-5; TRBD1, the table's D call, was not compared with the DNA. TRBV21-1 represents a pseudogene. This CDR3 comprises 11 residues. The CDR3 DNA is TGTGCCAGCCTCAGGGTGGAGACCCAGTACTTC. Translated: CASLRVETQYF.

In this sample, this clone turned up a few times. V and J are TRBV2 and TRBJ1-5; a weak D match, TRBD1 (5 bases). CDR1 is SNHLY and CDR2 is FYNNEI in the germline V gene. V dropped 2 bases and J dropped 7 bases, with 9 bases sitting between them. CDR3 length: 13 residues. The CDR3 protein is CASSEKGSQPQHF. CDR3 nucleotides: TGTGCCAGCAGTGAAAAGGGGTCGCAGCCCCAGCATTTT.

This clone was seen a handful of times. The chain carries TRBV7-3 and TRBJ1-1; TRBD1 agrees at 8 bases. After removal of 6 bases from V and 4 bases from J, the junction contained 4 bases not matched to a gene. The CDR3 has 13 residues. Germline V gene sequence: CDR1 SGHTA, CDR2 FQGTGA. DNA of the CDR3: TGTGCCAGCAGGGGACAGGCCAGCACTGAAGCTTTCTTT. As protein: CASRGQASTEAFF.

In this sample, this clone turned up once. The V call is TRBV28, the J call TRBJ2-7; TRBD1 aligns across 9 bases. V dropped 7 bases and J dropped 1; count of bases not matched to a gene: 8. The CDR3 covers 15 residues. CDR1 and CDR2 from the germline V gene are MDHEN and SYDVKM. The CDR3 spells CASISLGTGSYEQYF. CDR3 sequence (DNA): TGTGCCAGCATCTCCCTTGGGACAGGGTCCTACGAGCAGTACTTC.

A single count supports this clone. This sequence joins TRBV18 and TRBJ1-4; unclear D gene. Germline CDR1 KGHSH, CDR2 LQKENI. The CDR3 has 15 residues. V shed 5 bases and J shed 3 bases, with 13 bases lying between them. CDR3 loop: CASSSSVPPNEKLFF. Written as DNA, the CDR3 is TGTGCCAGCTCATCTTCAGTTCCTCCTAATGAAAAACTGTTTTTT. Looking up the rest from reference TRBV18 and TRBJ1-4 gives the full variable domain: NAGVMQNPRHLVRRRGQEARLRCSPMKGHSHVYWYRQLPEEGLKFMVYLQKENIIDESGMPKERFSAEFPKEGPSILRIQQVVRGDSAAYFCASSSSVPPNEKLFFGSGTQLSVL.

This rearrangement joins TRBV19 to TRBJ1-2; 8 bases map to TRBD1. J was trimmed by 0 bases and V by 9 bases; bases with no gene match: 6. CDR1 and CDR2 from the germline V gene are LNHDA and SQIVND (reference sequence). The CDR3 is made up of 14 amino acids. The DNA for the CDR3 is TGTGCCAGCTACGACAGGGGAGCTAACTATGGCTACACCTTC. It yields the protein CASYDRGANYGYTF. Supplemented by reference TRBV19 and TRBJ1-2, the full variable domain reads DGGITQSPKYLFRKEGQNVTLSCEQNLNHDAMYWYRQDPGQGLRLIYYSQIVNDFQKGDIAEGYSVSREKKESFPLTVTSAQKNPTAFYLCASYDRGANYGYTFGSGTRLTVV.

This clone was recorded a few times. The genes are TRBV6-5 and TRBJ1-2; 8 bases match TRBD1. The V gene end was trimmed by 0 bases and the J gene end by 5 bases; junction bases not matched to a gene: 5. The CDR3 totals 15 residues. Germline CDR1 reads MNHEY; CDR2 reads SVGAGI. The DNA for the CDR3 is TGTGCCAGCAGTTACTCGACAGGGGTTGGGTATGGCTACACCTTC. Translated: CASSYSTGVGYGYTF.